This entry concerns a single T cell receptor (beta chain). Its antigen remains unknown. Graft tissue processing released intraepithelial and lamina propria lymphocytes. Some clones are missing from TCRdb's copy, which holds only in-frame ones; the method was immunoSEQ multiplex PCR. The table lists approximately 15,000 clones, around 77% of them singletons. V gave up 10 bases and J gave up 1 base; unmatched junction bases: 8. The CDR3 is 16 residues long. Germline lookup yields CDR1 ENHRY and CDR2 SYGVKD. The sample is drawn from a study of graft-versus-host responses after intestinal transplantation. At the level of the study: Transplants given to recipients were multivisceral, liver-intestinal, or isolated intestinal. Induction using anti-thymocyte globulin, followed by tacrolimus and steroids for roughly 3 years, was given to all recipients. Study-level points and caveats: Researchers found peak circulating GvH clone levels linked to early post-transplant HvG declines.

This clonotype originated in a human patient who received an intestinal transplant, so some T cells may come from the graft donor. Sequenced material: ileum tissue, taken about four weeks after intestinal transplant. The chain couples TRBV10-3 to TRBJ2-5; 14 bases map to TRBD2. CDR3: CATGTSGGIIQETQYF. The CDR3 DNA sequence: TGTGCCACCGGGACTAGCGGGGGCATTATCCAAGAGACCCAGTACTTC.